Listed below are T cell receptor beta chains from one sample, sequenced in a study of post-analysis software for immune sequencing data. Each CDR3 protein is one row after TCRdb ran MiXCR on the PCR reads. The table shows 150,000 to 200,000 distinct CDR3 sequences, with approximately 28% occurring only once. The sample comprised blood. The receptors stem from a girl aged 5-17 years with multiple sclerosis. CDR3s include the opening cysteine and the closing phenylalanine or tryptophan. The D gene is left open where the match is weak. Size values are once, few and many counts, or a class for expanded clones, and some rows have none.

>TRBV6-1|TRBD1|few|TRBJ2-5
CASNYRGLGETQYF
TGTGCCAGCAATTACAGGGGGCTGGGGGAGACCCAGTACTTC
>TRBV6-6|NA|NA|TRBJ2-5
CASTQGGEETQYF
TGTGCCAGCACTCAGGGGGGAGAGGAGACCCAGTACTTC
>TRBV12-3/TRBV12-4|NA|NA|TRBJ1-5
CASSFHFEPQHF
TGTGCCAGCAGTTTCCATTTTGAGCCCCAGCATTTT
>TRBV18|NA|NA|TRBJ1-1
CASSTMNTEAFF
TGTGCCAGCTCCACCATGAACACTGAAGCTTTCTTT
>TRBV12-3/TRBV12-4|NA|many|TRBJ2-5
CASSFNWIGQETQYF
TGTGCCAGCAGTTTTAATTGGATAGGGCAGGAGACCCAGTACTTC
>TRBV7-2|NA|many|TRBJ2-3
CASSIHTDTQYF
TGTGCCAGCAGTATTCACACAGATACGCAGTATTTT
>TRBV6-5|TRBD2|many|TRBJ2-7
CASSYSFFSTSETYEQYF
TGTGCCAGCAGTTACTCTTTTTTTTCAACTAGCGAGACCTACGAGCAGTACTTC
>TRBV10-3|TRBD2|many|TRBJ2-6
CAISEWGGTGANVLTF
TGTGCCATCAGTGAGTGGGGGGGGACTGGGGCCAACGTCCTGACTTTC
>TRBV20-1|NA|NA|TRBJ2-5
CSLGAGETQYF
TGCAGCCTGGGAGCGGGAGAGACCCAGTACTTC
>TRBV20-1|NA|many|TRBJ1-2
CSAPGTYGYTF
TGCAGTGCCCCCGGGACCTATGGCTACACCTTC
>TRBV6-2/TRBV6-3|TRBD2|few|TRBJ2-1
CATGPREVNEQFF
TGTGCCACCGGTCCGCGGGAGGTAAATGAGCAGTTCTTC
>TRBV19|NA|NA|TRBJ2-1
CASSISPGSDEQFF
TGTGCCAGTAGTATATCGCCGGGATCCGATGAGCAGTTCTTC
>TRBV12-3/TRBV12-4|NA|NA|TRBJ2-3
CASSFWGTDSPFTQYF
TGTGCCAGCAGTTTTTGGGGGACTGATAGCCCATTTACGCAGTATTTT
>TRBV5-1|NA|NA|TRBJ2-5
CASSARRGETQYF
TGCGCCAGCAGTGCGAGACGTGGGGAGACCCAGTACTTC
>TRBV30|TRBD1|once|TRBJ1-1
CAWEGQRQGDRAFF
TGTGCCTGGGAGGGCCAGAGACAGGGGGATCGTGCTTTCTTT
>TRBV7-2|NA|NA|TRBJ2-7
CASSLAGRGSYEQYF
TGTGCCAGCAGCTTAGCCGGCAGGGGTTCCTACGAGCAGTACTTC
>TRBV29-1|TRBD2|many|TRBJ2-7
CSVDVGTSGYEQYF
TGCAGCGTTGATGTTGGGACTAGCGGCTACGAGCAGTACTTC
>TRBV2|TRBD2|few|TRBJ2-1
CASTSGWVAGEGLSYNEQFF
TGTGCCAGCACCTCCGGCTGGGTAGCGGGAGAGGGCCTCTCCTACAATGAGCAGTTCTTC
>TRBV4-2|NA|many|TRBJ2-6
CASSQDVGRRTSGANVLTF
TGTGCCAGCAGCCAAGATGTGGGGAGGCGAACCTCTGGGGCCAACGTCCTGACTTTC
>TRBV10-3|TRBD2|many|TRBJ2-5
CAISELAGKETQYF
TGTGCCATCAGTGAGCTAGCGGGCAAAGAGACCCAGTACTTC
>TRBV7-2|NA|few|TRBJ2-1
CASSQRGGSYNEQFF
TGTGCCAGCAGCCAAAGGGGGGGATCCTACAATGAGCAGTTCTTC
>TRBV5-1|TRBD2|NA|TRBJ2-5
CASSLRSLAAQETQYF
TGCGCCAGCAGCTTGCGATCCCTAGCGGCCCAAGAGACCCAGTACTTC
>TRBV4-1|NA|many|TRBJ2-5
CASSQESAPGWETQYF
TGCGCCAGCAGCCAAGAATCCGCCCCAGGGTGGGAGACCCAGTACTTC
>TRBV12-3/TRBV12-4|NA|many|TRBJ2-3
CASSSSGTGADTQYF
TGTGCCAGCAGTTCCTCCGGGACTGGCGCAGATACGCAGTATTTT
>TRBV18|NA|NA|TRBJ2-3
CASSRDSGAADTQYF
TGTGCCAGCTCACGGGATTCAGGGGCGGCAGATACGCAGTATTTT
>TRBV28|NA|NA|TRBJ2-3
CASSLWSGKADTQYF
TGTGCCAGCAGTTTATGGTCCGGGAAGGCAGATACGCAGTATTTT
>TRBV9|NA|once|TRBJ1-1
CASSYGSPTMNTEAFF
TGTGCCAGCAGCTACGGGTCCCCTACCATGAACACTGAAGCTTTCTTT